This T cell receptor beta chain was obtained from a study of T cells after yellow fever vaccination. They built TCR cDNA with 5'RACE template switching, a step that put in a universal primer site and UMIs. TCRdb re-analysed the 5' RACE reads in MiXCR, keeping a single row per CDR3 protein. The sample includes more than 200,000 distinct CDR3 sequences, about 3.5% of them seen just once. This clonotype was seen more than once but under ten times. CDR3 length equals 14 residues. V was shortened by 2 bases and J by 4 bases, with 11 bases between the two germline ends. The clonotype comes from a man younger than 30 who received the YFV17D yellow fever vaccine. The rearrangement uses TRBV12-3 or TRBV12-4 and TRBJ1-2; D unresolved. Sample: PBMCs, taken 15 days after the yellow fever booster vaccination. The CDR3 loop is CASSLKIGGYGYTF. The CDR3 nucleotides read TGTGCCAGCAGTTTAAAGATCGGCGGCTATGGCTACACCTTC.